This TCR beta chain was captured in a study of blood T cell repertoires in COVID-19. Method: immunoSEQ multiplex PCR; TCRdb's copy keeps in-frame clones and lacks some. The profile shows over 95,000 clones, around 89% of them singletons. The CDR3 loop spans 14 amino acids. Trimming took 5 bases from V and 3 from J; bases not matched to a gene: 7. CDR1 is SEHNR and CDR2 is FQNEAQ in the germline V gene (reference sequence). The source is a human donor with acute or convalescent COVID-19. The donor label of this sample is uncertain. The sample taken for sequencing was peripheral blood. This chain uses TRBV7-9 with TRBJ2-7; TRBD1 matches 7 bases. CDR3 DNA sequence: TGTGCCAGCAGCCCCGACAGGGCTGACTACGAGCAGTACTTC. This sequence encodes CASSPDRADYEQYF.